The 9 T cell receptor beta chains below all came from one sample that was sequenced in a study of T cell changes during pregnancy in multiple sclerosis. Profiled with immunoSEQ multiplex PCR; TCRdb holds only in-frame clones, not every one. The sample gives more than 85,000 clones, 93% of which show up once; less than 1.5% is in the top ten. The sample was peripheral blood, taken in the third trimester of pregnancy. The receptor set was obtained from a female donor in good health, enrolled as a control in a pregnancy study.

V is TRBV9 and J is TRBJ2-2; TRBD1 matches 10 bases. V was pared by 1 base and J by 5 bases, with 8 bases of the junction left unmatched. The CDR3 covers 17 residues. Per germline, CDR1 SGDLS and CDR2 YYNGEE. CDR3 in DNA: TGTGCCAGCAGCGTATCGACAGGGGGCGGTGGAACCGGGGAGCTGTTTTTT. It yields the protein CASSVSTGGGGTGELFF.

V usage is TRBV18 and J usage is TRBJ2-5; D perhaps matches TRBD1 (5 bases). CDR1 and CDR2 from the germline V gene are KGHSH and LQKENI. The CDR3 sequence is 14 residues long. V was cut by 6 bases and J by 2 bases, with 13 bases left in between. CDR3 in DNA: TGTGCCAGCTCTCGAGCTCAGGGACAAGAGACCCAGTACTTC. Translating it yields CASSRAQGQETQYF.

The CDR3 bases are TGTGCCAGCAGCCGGAGTGGGCGGGATAGCTCTGGGGCCAACGTCCTGACTTTC. It specifies CASSRSGRDSSGANVLTF. This chain uses TRBV27 with TRBJ2-6; TRBD2 is a possible D gene (6 bases). This CDR3 has 18 amino acids. Germline lookup yields CDR1 MNHEY and CDR2 SMNVEV (reference sequence). V was clipped by 6 bases and J by 0 bases, with 18 bases between them.

The CDR3 here is CASSLGPAGDFSYEQYF. In DNA form, the CDR3 reads TGTGCCAGCAGCTTAGGACCAGCGGGGGACTTTTCCTACGAGCAGTACTTC. The V call is TRBV7-2, the J call TRBJ2-7; 8 nucleotides agree with TRBD2. The CDR3 totals 17 residues. V was pared by 1 base and J by 1 base, with 9 bases of the junction left unmatched. Germline V gene sequence: CDR1 SGHTA, CDR2 FQGNSA.

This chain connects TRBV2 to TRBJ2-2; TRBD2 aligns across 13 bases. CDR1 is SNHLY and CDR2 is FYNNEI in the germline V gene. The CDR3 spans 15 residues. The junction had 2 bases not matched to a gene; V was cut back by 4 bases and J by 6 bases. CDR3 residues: CASSATSGRSGELFF. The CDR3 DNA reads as TGTGCCAGCAGTGCGACTAGCGGGAGGTCCGGGGAGCTGTTTTTT.

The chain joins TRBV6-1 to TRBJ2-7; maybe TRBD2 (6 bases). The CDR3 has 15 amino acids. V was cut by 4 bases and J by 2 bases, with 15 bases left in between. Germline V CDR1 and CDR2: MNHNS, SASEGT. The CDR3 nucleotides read TGTGCCAGCAGTGGTGGGTCTTCGGGAGCCTACGAGCAGTACTTC. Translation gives CASSGGSSGAYEQYF.

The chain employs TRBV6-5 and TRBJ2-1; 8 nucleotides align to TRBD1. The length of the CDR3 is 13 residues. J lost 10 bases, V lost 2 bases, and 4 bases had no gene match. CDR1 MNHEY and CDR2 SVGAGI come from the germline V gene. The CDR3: CASSYATGVEQFF. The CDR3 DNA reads TGTGCCAGCAGTTACGCGACAGGGGTCGAGCAGTTCTTC.

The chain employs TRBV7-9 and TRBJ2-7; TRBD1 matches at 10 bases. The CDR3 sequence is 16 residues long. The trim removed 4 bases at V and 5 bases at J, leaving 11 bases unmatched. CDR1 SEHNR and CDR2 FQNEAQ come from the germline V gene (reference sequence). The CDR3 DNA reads TGTGCCAGCAGCTCAGACAGGGGGCCAGGCCCCCACGAGCAGTACTTC. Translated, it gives CASSSDRGPGPHEQYF.

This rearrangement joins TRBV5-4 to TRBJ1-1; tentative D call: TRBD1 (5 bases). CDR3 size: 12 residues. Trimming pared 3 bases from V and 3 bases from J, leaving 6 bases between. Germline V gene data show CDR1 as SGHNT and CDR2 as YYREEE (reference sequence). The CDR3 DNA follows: TGTGCCAGCAGCTCCAGGGACACTGAAGCTTTCTTT. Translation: CASSSRDTEAFF.